Shown below are 3 T cell receptor beta chains from a single sample sequenced in a study of T cell repertoires in cytomegalovirus infection. In TCRdb, the reads were re-called with MiXCR into one record per CDR3 protein. The sample holds approximately 1,000,000 distinct CDR3 sequences, about a third seen once. Their target antigens are unknown. This specimen consisted of cultured CD8+ T cells from PBMCs, obtained from culture after CMV antigen stimulation. The receptors shown here come from a human donor in good health (CMV status not recorded). Some clones in this sample may be carry-over from other donors' samples.

Written as DNA, the CDR3 is TGTGCCAGCAGAGGAGGACTAGCAGTTGAGCAGTTCTTC. Its protein product is CASRGGLAVEQFF. This chain links TRBV2 with TRBJ2-1; 8 nucleotides align to TRBD2. Losses at the gene ends were 6 bases for V and 9 bases for J; bases not matched to a gene: 7. Germline CDR1 is SNHLY and CDR2 is FYNNEI. This CDR3 has 13 amino acids. The variable domain in full, completed from reference TRBV2 and TRBJ2-1, reads EPEVTQTPSHQVTQMGQEVILRCVPISNHLYFYWYRQILGQKVEFLVSFYNNEISEKSEIFDDQFSVERPDGSNFTLKIRSTKLEDSAMYFCASRGGLAVEQFFGPGTRLTVL.

This chain links TRBV6-5 with TRBJ2-2, with no clear D. The germline V gene has CDR1 MNHEY and CDR2 SVGAGI. The germline V and J ends were trimmed by 5 bases and 7 bases, with 8 bases remaining between them. The CDR3 is 12 amino acids. CDR3 nucleotides: TGTGCCAGCAGTGAGGAAGGCGGGGAGCTGTTTTTT. This sequence encodes CASSEEGGELFF.

This sequence joins TRBV27 and TRBJ2-3; D gene ambiguous. Germline CDR1 MNHEY, CDR2 SMNVEV (reference sequence). The germline V and J ends were trimmed by 3 bases and 2 bases, with 9 bases remaining between them. The CDR3 is 14 amino acids. CDR3 residues: CASSFQLHTDTQYF. The CDR3 nucleotides are TGTGCCAGCAGTTTTCAACTCCACACAGATACGCAGTATTTT.